This entry features one TCR beta chain sequence. Its antigen is as yet unknown. V dropped 3 bases and J dropped 2 bases, with 11 bases sitting between them. The CDR3 consists of 15 residues. Germline V gene data show CDR1 as LNHDA and CDR2 as SQIVND (reference sequence). The sample is drawn from a study of CD8+ T cells in alopecia areata. Across the study: Twice a day, 5 to 10 mg of oral tofacitinib was administered to treated patients. General observations from the study: Normal-skin resident alphabeta T cells also appear among scalp sample sequences.

After isolation, RNA underwent reverse transcription to generate cDNA as the sequencing template. Assay used: immunoSEQ multiplex PCR; TCRdb lists only in-frame clones, some missing. The sample contains 200,000 to 250,000 clones, about three fifths of which appear only once. The material was CD4+ T cells sorted from blood, obtained at week 0. This rearrangement joins TRBV19 to TRBJ1-5; perhaps TRBD1 as D (6 bases). The receptor was derived from a human donor with alopecia areata. CDR3 sequence: CASSMRGAGNQPQHF. In DNA form, the CDR3 reads TGTGCCAGTAGTATGCGGGGGGCTGGCAATCAGCCCCAGCATTTT.